The source of this TCR beta chain is a study of T cells after posttransplantation cyclophosphamide. This CDR3 is built from 11 residues. Germline CDR1 reads GTSNPN; CDR2 reads SVGIG (reference sequence). V lost 4 bases to trimming and J lost 5 bases, with 8 bases between them. Cyclophosphamide on days +3 and +4 followed busulfan-fludarabine conditioning and a marrow graft. Sequencing was performed with immunoSEQ multiplex PCR; in TCRdb, only in-frame clones are kept and a portion is missing. The repertoire table contains more than 20 clones. The clonotype originates from a male patient between 25 and 39 years old who received an allogeneic stem cell transplant from a related donor, was CMV-positive, and had acute GVHD only. The graft donor may have given rise to some T cells. The sample consisted of gut tissue, taken after allogeneic stem cell transplant with posttransplant cyclophosphamide. The chain joins TRBV30 to TRBJ1-1, with D maybe TRBD1 (6 bases). The CDR3 protein is CAWTGQTEAFF. The CDR3 DNA follows: TGTGCCTGGACCGGACAGACTGAAGCTTTCTTT.